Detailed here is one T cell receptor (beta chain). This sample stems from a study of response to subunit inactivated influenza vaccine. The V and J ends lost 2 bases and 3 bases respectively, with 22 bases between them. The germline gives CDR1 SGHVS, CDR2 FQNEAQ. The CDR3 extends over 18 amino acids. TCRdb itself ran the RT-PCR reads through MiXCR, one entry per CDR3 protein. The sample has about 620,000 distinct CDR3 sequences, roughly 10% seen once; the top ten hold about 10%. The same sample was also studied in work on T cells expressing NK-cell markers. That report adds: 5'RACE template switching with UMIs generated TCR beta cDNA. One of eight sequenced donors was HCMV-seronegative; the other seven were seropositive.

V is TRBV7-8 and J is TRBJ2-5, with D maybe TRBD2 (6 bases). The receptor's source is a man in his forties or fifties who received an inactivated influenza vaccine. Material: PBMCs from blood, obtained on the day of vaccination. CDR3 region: CASSLRFGRRASKETQYF. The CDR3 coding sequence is TGTGCCAGCAGCTTAAGGTTCGGGAGAAGGGCCTCGAAAGAGACCCAGTACTTC.